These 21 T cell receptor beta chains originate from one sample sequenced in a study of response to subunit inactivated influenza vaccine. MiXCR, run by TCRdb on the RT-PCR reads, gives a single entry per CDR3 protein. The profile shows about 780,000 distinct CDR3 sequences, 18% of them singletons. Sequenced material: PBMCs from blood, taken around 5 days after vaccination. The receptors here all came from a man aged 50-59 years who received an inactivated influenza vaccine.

The DNA of the CDR3 is TGTGCCAGCAGTTACCCTGGGGGTACCAATCAGCCCCAGCATTTT. Its translation: CASSYPGGTNQPQHF. The V gene is TRBV6-5, the J gene TRBJ1-5; D is perhaps TRBD1 (5 bases). From germline, CDR1 is MNHEY and CDR2 SVGAGI. CDR3 length: 15 amino acids. With 2 bases removed from V and 3 bases from J, the gap between germline ends came to 11 bases.

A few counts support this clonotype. The CDR3 loop reads CASSYSTSGWETQYF. The CDR3 DNA is TGTGCCAGCAGTTACTCGACTAGCGGCTGGGAGACCCAGTACTTC. The chain uses TRBV6-2 or TRBV6-3 and TRBJ2-5; 9 positions match TRBD2. The V segment lost 0 bases and the J segment 5 bases; nucleotides outside the gene matches: 4. Germline V lookup: CDR1 MNHEY, CDR2 SVGEGT. The CDR3 runs to 15 residues.

The CDR3 sequence: CAISEAADYGYTF. The CDR3 nucleotides read TGTGCCATCAGTGAGGCAGCTGACTATGGCTACACCTTC. The chain combines TRBV10-3 with TRBJ1-2; D is unclear. The V end was cut by 2 bases, the J end by 3 bases, with 7 bases between. CDR1 ENHRY and CDR2 SYGVKD come from the germline V gene. The CDR3 consists of 13 residues.

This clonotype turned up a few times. CDR3 bases: TGTGCCAGCAGCGCTAGGGACCCGATTAACACCGGGGAGCTGTTTTTT. This codes for CASSARDPINTGELFF. V usage is TRBV7-9 and J usage is TRBJ2-2; D might be TRBD1 or TRBD2, each matching 5 bases. The length of the CDR3 is 16 residues. The V gene's germline CDR1 is SEHNR and CDR2 FQNEAQ (reference sequence). V gave up 5 bases and J gave up 2 bases, with 15 bases separating them.

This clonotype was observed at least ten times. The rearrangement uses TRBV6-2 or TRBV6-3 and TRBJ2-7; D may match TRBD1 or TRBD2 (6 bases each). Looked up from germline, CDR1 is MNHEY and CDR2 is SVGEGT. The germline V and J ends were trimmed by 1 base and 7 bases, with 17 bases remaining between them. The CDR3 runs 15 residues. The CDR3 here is CASSYLAGDSGEQYF. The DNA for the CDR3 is TGTGCCAGCAGTTACTTGGCAGGGGACTCGGGAGAGCAGTACTTC.

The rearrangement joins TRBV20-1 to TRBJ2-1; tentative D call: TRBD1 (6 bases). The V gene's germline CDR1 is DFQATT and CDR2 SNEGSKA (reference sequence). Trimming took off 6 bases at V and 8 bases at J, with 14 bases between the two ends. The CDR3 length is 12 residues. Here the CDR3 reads CSALSHRDEQFF. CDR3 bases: TGCAGTGCCCTGTCCCACAGGGATGAGCAGTTCTTC.

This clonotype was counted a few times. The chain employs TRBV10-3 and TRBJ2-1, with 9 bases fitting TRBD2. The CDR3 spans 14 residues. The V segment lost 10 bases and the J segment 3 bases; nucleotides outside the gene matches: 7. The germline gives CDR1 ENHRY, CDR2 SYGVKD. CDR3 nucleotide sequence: TGTGCCACCTCTCCTAGCGGGGACTACAATGAGCAGTTCTTC. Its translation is CATSPSGDYNEQFF.

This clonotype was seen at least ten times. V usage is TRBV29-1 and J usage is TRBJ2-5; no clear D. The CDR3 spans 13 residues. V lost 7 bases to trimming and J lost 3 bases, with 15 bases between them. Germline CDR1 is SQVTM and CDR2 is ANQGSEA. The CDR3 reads CSAKSRFKETQYF. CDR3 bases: TGCAGCGCTAAGAGTCGTTTCAAAGAGACCCAGTACTTC.

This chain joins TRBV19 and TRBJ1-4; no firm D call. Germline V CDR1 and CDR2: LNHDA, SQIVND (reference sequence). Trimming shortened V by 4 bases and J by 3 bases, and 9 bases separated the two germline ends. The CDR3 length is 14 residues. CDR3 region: CASSTQSSNEKLFF. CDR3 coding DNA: TGTGCCAGTAGTACGCAGAGTTCTAATGAAAAACTGTTTTTT.

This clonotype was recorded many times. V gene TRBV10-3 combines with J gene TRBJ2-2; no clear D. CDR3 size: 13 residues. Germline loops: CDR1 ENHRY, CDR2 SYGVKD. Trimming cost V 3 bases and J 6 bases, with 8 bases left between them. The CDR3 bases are TGTGCCATCAGTGATACCCCGTCCGGGGAGCTGTTTTTT. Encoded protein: CAISDTPSGELFF.

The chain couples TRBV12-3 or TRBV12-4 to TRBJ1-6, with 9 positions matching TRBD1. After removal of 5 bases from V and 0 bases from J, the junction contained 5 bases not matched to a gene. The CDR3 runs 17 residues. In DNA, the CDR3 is TGTGCCAGCAGTCAAGACAGGGGGAGCTCCTATAATTCACCCCTCCACTTT. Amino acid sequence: CASSQDRGSSYNSPLHF.

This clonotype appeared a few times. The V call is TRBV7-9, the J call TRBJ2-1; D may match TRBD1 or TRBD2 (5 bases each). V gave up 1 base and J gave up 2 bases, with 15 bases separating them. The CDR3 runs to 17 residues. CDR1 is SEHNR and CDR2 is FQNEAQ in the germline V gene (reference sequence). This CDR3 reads CASSLVYGTGPYNEQFF. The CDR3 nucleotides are TGTGCCAGCAGCTTAGTATATGGGACGGGCCCCTACAATGAGCAGTTCTTC.

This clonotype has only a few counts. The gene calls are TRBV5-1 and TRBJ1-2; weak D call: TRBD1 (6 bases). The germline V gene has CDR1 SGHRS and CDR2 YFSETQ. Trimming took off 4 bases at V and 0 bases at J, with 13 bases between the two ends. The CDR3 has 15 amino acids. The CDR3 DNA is TGCGCCAGCAGCAAAGGGACAAGACCTAACTATGGCTACACCTTC. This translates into CASSKGTRPNYGYTF. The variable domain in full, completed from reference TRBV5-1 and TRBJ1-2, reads KAGVTQTPRYLIKTRGQQVTLSCSPISGHRSVSWYQQTPGQGLQFLFEYFSETQRNKGNFPGRFSGRQFSNSRSEMNVSTLELGDSALYLCASSKGTRPNYGYTFGSGTRLTVV.

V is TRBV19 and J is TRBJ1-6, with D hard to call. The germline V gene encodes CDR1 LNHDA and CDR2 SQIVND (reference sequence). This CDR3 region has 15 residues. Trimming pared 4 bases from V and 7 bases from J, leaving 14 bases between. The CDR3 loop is CASSTLTRNNSPLHF. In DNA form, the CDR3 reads TGTGCCAGTAGTACCTTGACAAGGAACAATTCACCCCTCCACTTT.

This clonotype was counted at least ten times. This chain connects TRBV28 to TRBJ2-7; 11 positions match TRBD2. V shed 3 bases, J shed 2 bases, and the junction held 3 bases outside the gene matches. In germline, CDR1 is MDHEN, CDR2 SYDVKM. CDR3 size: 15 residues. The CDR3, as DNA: TGTGCCAGCAGTTTGGAACTAGCGGGAGCCTACGAGCAGTACTTC. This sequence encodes CASSLELAGAYEQYF.

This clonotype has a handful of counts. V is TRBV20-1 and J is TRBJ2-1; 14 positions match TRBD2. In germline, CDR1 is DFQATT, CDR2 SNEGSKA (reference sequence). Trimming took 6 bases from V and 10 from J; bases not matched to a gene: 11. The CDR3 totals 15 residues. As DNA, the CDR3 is TGCAGTGCAAACCAAGGGGGACTAGCGGGAGACGAGCAGTTCTTC. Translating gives CSANQGGLAGDEQFF.

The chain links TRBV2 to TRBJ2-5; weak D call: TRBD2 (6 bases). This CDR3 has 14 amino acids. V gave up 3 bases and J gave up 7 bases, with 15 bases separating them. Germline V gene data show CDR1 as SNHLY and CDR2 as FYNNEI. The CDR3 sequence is CASSDGGRRVTQYF. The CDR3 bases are TGTGCCAGCAGTGATGGGGGGAGAAGGGTGACCCAGTACTTC.

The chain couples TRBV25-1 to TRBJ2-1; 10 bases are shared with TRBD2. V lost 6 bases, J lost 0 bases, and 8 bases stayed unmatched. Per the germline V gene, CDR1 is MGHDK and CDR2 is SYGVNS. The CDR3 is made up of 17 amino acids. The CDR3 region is CASRGLAKDHSYNEQFF. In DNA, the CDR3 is TGTGCCAGCAGGGGACTAGCGAAAGACCACTCCTACAATGAGCAGTTCTTC.

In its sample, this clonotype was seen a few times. The DNA for the CDR3 is TGTGCCAGCAGCGTAGGACAGGGTGTGATCCACGAGCAGTACTTC. It encodes CASSVGQGVIHEQYF. The chain is built from TRBV9 and TRBJ2-7, with 7 bases aligning to TRBD1. The CDR3 loop spans 15 amino acids. The V gene end was trimmed by 0 bases and the J gene end by 5 bases; junction bases not matched to a gene: 8. CDR1 SGDLS and CDR2 YYNGEE come from the germline V gene.

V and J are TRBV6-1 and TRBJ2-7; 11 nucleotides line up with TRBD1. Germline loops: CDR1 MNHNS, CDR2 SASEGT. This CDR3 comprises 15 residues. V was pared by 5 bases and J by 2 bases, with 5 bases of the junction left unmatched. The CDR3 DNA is TGTGCCAGCAGTCGTTCGGGACAGGGGGCCTACGAGCAGTACTTC. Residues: CASSRSGQGAYEQYF.

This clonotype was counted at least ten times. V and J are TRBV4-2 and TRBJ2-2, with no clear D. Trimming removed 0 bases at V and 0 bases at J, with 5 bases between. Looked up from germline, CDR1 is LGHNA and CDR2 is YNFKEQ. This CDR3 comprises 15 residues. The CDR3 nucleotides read TGTGCCAGCAGCCAAGAGACTGCGAACACCGGGGAGCTGTTTTTT. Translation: CASSQETANTGELFF.